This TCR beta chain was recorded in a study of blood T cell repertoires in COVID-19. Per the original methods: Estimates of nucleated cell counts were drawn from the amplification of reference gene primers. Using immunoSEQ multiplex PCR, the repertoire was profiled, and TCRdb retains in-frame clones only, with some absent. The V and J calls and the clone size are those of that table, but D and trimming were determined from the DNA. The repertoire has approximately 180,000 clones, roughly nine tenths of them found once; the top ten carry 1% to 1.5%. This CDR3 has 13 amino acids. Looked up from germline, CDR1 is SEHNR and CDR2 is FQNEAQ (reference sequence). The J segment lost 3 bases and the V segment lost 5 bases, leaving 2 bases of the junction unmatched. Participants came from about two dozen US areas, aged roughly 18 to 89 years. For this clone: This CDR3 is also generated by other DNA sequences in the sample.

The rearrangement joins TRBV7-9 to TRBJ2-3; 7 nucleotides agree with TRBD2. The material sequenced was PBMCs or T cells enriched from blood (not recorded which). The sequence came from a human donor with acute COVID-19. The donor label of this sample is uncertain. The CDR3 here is CASSPGGTDTQYF. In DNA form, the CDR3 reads TGTGCCAGCAGCCCGGGGGGTACAGATACGCAGTATTTT.